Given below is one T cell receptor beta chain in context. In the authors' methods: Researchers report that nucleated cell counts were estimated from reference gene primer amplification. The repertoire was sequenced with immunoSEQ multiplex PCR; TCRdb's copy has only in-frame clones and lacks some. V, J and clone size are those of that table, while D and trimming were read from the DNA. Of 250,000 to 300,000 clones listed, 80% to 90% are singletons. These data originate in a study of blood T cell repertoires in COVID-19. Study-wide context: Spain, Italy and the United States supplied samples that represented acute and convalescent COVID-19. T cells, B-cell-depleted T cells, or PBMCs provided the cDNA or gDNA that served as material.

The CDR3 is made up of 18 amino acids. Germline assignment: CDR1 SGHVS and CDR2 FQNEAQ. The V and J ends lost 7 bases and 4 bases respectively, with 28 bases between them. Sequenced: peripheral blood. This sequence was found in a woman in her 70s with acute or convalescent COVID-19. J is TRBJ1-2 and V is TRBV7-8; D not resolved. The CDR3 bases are TGTGCCAGCACCAACTTTGGCCTGGCCCCCCAGCGAGGCTATGGCTACACCTTC. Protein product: CASTNFGLAPQRGYGYTF.